This T cell receptor beta chain was identified during a study of T cell responses to AZD1222 COVID-19 vaccine. General study findings and limits: Repertoires were collected only later (after the peak T cell response had occurred). Nearly half of spike-specific TCRs reportedly target variant regions that are unmutated in the B.1.351 and B.1.1.7 variants.

Sequencing was performed with immunoSEQ multiplex PCR; in TCRdb, only in-frame clones are kept and a portion is missing. The sample lists 150,000 or so clones, about 87% occurring once. As concerns this clone: Antigen: not known.

The CDR3 is 12 amino acids. Trimming cost V 7 bases and J 3 bases, with 9 bases left between them. From germline, CDR1 is MGHDK and CDR2 SYGVNS. V gene TRBV25-1 combines with J gene TRBJ1-1; no clear D. Sequences were derived from peripheral blood, sampled on day 0 of MenACWY control vaccination. The sequence was obtained from an adult in good health. CDR3 sequence: CASTRGYTEAFF. The CDR3 region has the DNA TGTGCCAGCACTAGAGGGTACACTGAAGCTTTCTTT.